This entry features one TCR beta chain sequence. As yet, its antigen is unknown. The data stem from a study of blood T cells in healthy people across ages. General observations from the study: From one million sequenced T cells, diversity estimates were lower bounds.

Then a second PCR, running about 7 to 11 cycles, was carried out with a sample-barcoded 5' primer and a J-beta primer mix. TCRdb re-called the 5' RACE reads with MiXCR, one entry per CDR3 protein. The sample contains 600,000 or so distinct CDR3 sequences, about 30% of which appear only once. Per-sample yields of isolated PBMCs were at least 6 million. The receptor comes from a woman aged 80 or older in good health. Material for sequencing was blood.

In DNA, the CDR3 is TGCAGTGCCCCCAGTAGGGGGGCATCCTACGAGCAGTACTTC. Translation: CSAPSRGASYEQYF. This chain connects TRBV20-1 to TRBJ2-7, with D perhaps being TRBD1 or TRBD2 (6 bases each). CDR3 size: 14 residues. Germline loops: CDR1 DFQATT, CDR2 SNEGSKA (reference sequence). Trimming took off 6 bases at V and 1 base at J, with 16 bases between the two ends.